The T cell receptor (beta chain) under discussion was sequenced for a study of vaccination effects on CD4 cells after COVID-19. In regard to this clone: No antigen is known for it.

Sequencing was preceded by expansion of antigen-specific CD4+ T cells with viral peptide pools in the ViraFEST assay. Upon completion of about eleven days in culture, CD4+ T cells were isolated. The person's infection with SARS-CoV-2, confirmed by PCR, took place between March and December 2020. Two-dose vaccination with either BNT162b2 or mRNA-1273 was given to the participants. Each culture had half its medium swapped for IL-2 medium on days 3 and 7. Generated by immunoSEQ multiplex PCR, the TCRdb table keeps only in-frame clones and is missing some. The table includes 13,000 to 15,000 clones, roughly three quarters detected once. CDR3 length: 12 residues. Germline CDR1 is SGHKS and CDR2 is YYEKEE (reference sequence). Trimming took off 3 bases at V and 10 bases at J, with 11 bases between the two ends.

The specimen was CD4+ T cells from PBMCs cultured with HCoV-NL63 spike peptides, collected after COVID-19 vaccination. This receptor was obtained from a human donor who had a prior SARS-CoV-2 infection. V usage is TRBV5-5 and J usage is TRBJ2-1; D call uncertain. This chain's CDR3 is CASSSRSWEQFF. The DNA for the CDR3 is TGTGCCAGCAGCTCGAGGTCTTGGGAGCAGTTCTTC.